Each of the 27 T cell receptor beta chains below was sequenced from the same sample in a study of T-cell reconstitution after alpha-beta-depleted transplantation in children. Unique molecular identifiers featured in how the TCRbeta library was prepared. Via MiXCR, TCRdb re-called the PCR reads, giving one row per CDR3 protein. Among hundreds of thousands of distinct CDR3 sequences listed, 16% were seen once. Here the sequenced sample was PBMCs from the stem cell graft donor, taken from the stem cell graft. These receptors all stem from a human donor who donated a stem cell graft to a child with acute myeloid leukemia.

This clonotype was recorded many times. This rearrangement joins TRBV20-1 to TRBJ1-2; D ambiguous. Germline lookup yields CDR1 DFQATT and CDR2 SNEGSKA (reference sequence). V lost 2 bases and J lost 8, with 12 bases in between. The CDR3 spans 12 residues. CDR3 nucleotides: TGCAGTGCTAGATTCGATGGCGGCGGCTACACCTTC. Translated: CSARFDGGGYTF.

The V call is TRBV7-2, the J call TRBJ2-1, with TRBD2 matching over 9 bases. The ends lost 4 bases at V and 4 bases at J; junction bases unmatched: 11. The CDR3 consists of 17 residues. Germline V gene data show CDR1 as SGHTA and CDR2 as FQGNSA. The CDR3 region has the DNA TGTGCCAGCAGCTCCAGGCCTCTAGCGGGGATATACAATGAGCAGTTCTTC. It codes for CASSSRPLAGIYNEQFF.

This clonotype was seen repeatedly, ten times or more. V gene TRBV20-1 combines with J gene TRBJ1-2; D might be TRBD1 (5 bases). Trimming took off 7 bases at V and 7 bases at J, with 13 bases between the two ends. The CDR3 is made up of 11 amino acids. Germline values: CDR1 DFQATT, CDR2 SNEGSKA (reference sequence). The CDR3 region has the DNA TGCAGTGGGGGGGGGTTGCGTGGCTACACCTTC. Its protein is CSGGGLRGYTF.

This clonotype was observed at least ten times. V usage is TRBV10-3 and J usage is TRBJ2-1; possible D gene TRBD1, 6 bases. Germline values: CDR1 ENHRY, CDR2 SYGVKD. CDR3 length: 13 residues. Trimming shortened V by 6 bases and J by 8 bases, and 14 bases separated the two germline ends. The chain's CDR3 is CAIRRDRTDEQFF. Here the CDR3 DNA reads TGTGCCATCAGGAGAGACAGGACGGATGAGCAGTTCTTC.

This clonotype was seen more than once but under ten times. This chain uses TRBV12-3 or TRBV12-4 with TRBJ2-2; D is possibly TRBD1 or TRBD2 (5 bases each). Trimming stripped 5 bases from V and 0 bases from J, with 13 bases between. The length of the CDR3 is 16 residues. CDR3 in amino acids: CASSPLAGSNTGELFF. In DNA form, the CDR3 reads TGTGCCAGCAGTCCTCTAGCAGGGTCGAACACCGGGGAGCTGTTTTTT.

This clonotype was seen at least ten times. The CDR3 bases are TGCAGTGCTAGGGCCAACGGGGACATCTATGGCTACACCTTC. Amino acids: CSARANGDIYGYTF. The chain combines TRBV20-1 with TRBJ1-2; possibly TRBD1 for D (6 bases). The CDR3 runs to 14 residues. The V gene's germline CDR1 is DFQATT and CDR2 SNEGSKA (reference sequence). Deletions cut 3 bases from V and 4 bases from J, with 15 bases between.

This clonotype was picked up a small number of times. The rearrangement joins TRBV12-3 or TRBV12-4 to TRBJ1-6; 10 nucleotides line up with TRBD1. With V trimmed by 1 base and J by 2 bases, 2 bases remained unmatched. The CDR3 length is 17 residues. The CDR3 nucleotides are TGTGCCAGCAGTTTAGAGACAGGGGGCACCTATAATTCACCCCTCCACTTT. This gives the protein CASSLETGGTYNSPLHF.

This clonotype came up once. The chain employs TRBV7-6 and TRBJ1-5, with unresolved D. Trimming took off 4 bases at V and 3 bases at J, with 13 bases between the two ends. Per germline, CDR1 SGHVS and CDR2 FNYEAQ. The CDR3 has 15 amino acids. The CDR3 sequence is CASSSSAEANQPQHF. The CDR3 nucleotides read TGTGCCAGCAGCTCGTCGGCCGAGGCCAATCAGCCCCAGCATTTT.

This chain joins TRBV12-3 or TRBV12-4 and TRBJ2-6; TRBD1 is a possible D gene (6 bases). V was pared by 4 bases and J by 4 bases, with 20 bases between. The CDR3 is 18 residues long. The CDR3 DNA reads TGTGCCAGCAGTTCTCCCGGGACACCGATAGCCGGGGCCAACGTCCTGACTTTC. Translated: CASSSPGTPIAGANVLTF.

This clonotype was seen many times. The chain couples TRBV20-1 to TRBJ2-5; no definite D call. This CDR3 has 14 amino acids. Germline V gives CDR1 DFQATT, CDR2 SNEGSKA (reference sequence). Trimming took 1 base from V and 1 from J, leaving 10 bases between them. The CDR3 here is CSARVGRIQETQYF. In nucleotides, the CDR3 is TGCAGTGCTAGAGTGGGCCGGATCCAAGAGACCCAGTACTTC.

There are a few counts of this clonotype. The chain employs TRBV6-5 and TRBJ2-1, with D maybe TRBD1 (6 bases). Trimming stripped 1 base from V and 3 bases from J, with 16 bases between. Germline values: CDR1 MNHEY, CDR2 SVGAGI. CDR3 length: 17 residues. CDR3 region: CASSYFSGEGSYNEQFF. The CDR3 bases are TGTGCCAGCAGTTACTTCTCAGGGGAAGGGAGCTACAATGAGCAGTTCTTC.

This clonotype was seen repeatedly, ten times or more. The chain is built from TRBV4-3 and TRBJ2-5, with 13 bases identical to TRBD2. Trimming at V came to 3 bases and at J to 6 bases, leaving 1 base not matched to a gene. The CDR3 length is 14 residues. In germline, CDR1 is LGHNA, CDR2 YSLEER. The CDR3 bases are TGCGCCAGCAGCCAGGGACTAGCGGGGAAGACCCAGTACTTC. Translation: CASSQGLAGKTQYF.

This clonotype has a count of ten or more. CDR3 region: CASSTQTGIGEQYV. As DNA, the CDR3 is TGTGCCAGCAGTACCCAGACAGGGATTGGCGAGCAGTACGTC. The rearrangement links TRBV12-3 or TRBV12-4 to TRBJ2-7; 7 nucleotides align to TRBD1. J gave up 6 bases and V 5 bases, and 10 bases lay outside the gene matches. This CDR3 comprises 14 residues.

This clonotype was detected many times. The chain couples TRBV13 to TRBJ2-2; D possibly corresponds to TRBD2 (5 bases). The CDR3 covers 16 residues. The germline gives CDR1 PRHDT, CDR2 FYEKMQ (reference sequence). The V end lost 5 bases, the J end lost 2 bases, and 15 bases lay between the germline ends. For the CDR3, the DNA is TGTGCCAGCAGCCTACCAATTCGGGGAAACACCGGGGAGCTGTTTTTT. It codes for CASSLPIRGNTGELFF. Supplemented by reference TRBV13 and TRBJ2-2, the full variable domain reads AAGVIQSPRHLIKEKRETATLKCYPIPRHDTVYWYQQGPGQDPQFLISFYEKMQSDKGSIPDRFSAQQFSDYHSELNMSSLELGDSALYFCASSLPIRGNTGELFFGEGSRLTVL.

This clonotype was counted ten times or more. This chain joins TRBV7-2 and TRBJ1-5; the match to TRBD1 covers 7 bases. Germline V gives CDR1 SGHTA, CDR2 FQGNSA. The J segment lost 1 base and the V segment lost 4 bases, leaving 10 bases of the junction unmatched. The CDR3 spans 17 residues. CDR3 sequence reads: CASSSHPRQGSNQPQHF. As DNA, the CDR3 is TGTGCCAGCAGCTCTCACCCTCGACAGGGAAGCAATCAGCCCCAGCATTTT.

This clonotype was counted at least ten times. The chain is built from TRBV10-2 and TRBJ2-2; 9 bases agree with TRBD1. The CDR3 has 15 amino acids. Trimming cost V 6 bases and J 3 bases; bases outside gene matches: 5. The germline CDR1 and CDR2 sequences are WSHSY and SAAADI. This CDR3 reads CASREGQGDTGELFF. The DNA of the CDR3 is TGCGCCAGCAGGGAGGGACAGGGAGACACCGGGGAGCTGTTTTTT.

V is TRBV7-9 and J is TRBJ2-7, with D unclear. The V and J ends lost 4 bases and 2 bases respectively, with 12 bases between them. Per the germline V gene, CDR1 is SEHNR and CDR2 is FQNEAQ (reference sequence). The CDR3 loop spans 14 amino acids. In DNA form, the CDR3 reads TGTGCCAGCAGCTCCGTTGCGGAGACCTACGAGCAGTACTTC. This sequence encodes CASSSVAETYEQYF.

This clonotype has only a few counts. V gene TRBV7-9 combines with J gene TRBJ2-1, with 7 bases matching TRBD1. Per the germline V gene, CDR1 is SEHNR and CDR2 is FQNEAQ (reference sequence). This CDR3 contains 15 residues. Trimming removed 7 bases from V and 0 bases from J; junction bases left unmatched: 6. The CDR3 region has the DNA TGTGCCAGCACCCAAGGGGGCTCCTCCTACAATGAGCAGTTCTTC. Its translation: CASTQGGSSYNEQFF.

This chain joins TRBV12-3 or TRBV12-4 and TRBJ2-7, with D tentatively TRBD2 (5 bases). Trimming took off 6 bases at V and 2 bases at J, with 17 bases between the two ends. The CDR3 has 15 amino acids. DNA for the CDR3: TGTGCCAGCAGCCGTCTGAGGGATGAAACCTACGAGCAGTACTTC. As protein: CASSRLRDETYEQYF.

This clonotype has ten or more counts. CDR3 sequence (DNA): TGCAGTGCTAGTGTCCAAGAATACGAGCAGTACTTC. Its translation is CSASVQEYEQYF. The V gene is TRBV20-1, the J gene TRBJ2-7; D unresolved. CDR1 DFQATT and CDR2 SNEGSKA come from the germline V gene (reference sequence). The CDR3 runs to 12 residues. Deletions cut 3 bases from V and 4 bases from J, with 10 bases between.

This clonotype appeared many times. CDR3 region: CSARARLAGYTGELFF. The CDR3 DNA reads as TGCAGTGCTAGAGCCCGACTAGCGGGGTACACCGGGGAGCTGTTTTTT. This chain joins TRBV20-1 and TRBJ2-2, with 11 bases that match TRBD2. CDR1 and CDR2 (germline): DFQATT, SNEGSKA (reference sequence). V gave up 1 base and J gave up 3 bases; unmatched junction bases: 4. CDR3 length: 16 amino acids.

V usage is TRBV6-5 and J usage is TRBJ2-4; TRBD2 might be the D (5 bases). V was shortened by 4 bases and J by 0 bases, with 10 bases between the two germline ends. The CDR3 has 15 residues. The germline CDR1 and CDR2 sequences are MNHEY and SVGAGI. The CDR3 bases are TGTGCCAGCAGTTTGGACGGACTAGCCAAAAACATTCAGTACTTC. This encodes CASSLDGLAKNIQYF.

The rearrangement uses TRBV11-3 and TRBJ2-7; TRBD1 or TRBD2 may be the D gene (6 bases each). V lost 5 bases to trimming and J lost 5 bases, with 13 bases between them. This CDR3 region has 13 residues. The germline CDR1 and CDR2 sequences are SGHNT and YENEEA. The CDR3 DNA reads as TGTGCCAGCAGCCCTGACGGGGGCGACGAGCAGTACTTC. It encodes CASSPDGGDEQYF.

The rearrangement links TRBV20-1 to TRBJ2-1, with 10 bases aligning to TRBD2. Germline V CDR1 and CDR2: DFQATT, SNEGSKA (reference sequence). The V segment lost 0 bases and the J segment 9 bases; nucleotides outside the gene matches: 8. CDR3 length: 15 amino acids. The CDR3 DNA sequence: TGCAGTGCTAGAGATCCGGGGACTAGCGTGGGTGAGCAGTTCTTC. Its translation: CSARDPGTSVGEQFF.

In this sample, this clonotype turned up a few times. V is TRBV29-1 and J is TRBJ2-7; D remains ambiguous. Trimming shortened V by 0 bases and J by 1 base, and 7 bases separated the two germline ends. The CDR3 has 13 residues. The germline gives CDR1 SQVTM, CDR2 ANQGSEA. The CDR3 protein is CSVEDRQSYEQYF. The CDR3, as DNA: TGCAGCGTTGAAGACCGGCAGTCCTACGAGCAGTACTTC.

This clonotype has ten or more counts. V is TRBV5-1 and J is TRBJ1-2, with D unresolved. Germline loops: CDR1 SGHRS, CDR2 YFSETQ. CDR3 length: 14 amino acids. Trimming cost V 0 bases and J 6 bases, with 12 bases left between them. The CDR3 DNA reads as TGCGCCAGCAGCTTGGATTCCAGACGTAATGGCTACACCTTC. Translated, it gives CASSLDSRRNGYTF.

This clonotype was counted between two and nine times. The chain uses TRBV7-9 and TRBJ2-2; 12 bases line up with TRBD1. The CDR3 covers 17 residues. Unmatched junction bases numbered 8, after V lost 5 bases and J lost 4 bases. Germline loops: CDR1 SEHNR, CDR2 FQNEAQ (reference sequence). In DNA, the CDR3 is TGTGCCAGCAGCGCCCCGGGACAGGGGGCATTCACCGGGGAGCTGTTTTTT. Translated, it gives CASSAPGQGAFTGELFF. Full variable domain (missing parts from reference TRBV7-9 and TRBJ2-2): DTGVSQNPRHKITKRGQNVTFRCDPISEHNRLYWYRQTLGQGPEFLTYFQNEAQLEKSRLLSDRFSAERPKGSFSTLEIQRTEQGDSAMYLCASSAPGQGAFTGELFFGEGSRLTVL.